This is a list of T cell receptor beta chains from one sample in a study of T cell responses to AZD1222 COVID-19 vaccine. Some clones are missing from TCRdb's copy, which holds only in-frame ones; the method was immunoSEQ multiplex PCR. The sample consists of 150,000 or so clones, approximately 89% of them appearing once. Sample: peripheral blood, taken 28 days after the second AZD1222 dose. The source of these receptors is an adult who received the AZD1222 COVID-19 vaccine. Each CDR3 is given with its conserved first and last residue. Each record gives: V gene, D gene, J gene, clone size, CDR3 DNA, CDR3 protein. D genes are given only for firm matches. Only part of the rows carry a size: once, few, many, or a class if the clone is expanded.

v_call: TRBV13; d_call: TRBD2; j_call: TRBJ2-1; clone_size: -; cdr3_nt: TGTGCCAGCAGCACTCGACTAGCGGGGGGGCCCGGGAGCTCCTACAATGAGCAGTTCTTC; cdr3_aa: CASSTRLAGGPGSSYNEQFF
v_call: TRBV28; d_call: TRBD1; j_call: TRBJ2-7; clone_size: -; cdr3_nt: TGTGCCAGCAGTCTGACAGGGACCTACGAGCAGTACTTC; cdr3_aa: CASSLTGTYEQYF
v_call: TRBV7-2; d_call: -; j_call: TRBJ2-5; clone_size: -; cdr3_nt: TGTGCCAGCAGCTTAGTCAGTCGGTCGCAAGAGACCCAGTACTTC; cdr3_aa: CASSLVSRSQETQYF
v_call: TRBV9; d_call: TRBD2; j_call: TRBJ2-2; clone_size: -; cdr3_nt: TGTGCCAGCAGCGTACAAAACCCGACTAGCGGGGTAAGGAACACCGGGGAGCTGTTTTTT; cdr3_aa: CASSVQNPTSGVRNTGELFF
v_call: TRBV7-8; d_call: TRBD2; j_call: TRBJ2-7; clone_size: -; cdr3_nt: TGTGCCAGCAGCTTCAGTCGTTCTGGGCTAGCGGATTACGAGCAGTACTTC; cdr3_aa: CASSFSRSGLADYEQYF
v_call: TRBV3-1/TRBV3-2; d_call: -; j_call: TRBJ2-5; clone_size: -; cdr3_nt: TGTGCCAGCAGCCCTGGGGAGACCCAGTACTTC; cdr3_aa: CASSPGETQYF
v_call: TRBV5-6; d_call: -; j_call: TRBJ2-3; clone_size: once; cdr3_nt: TGTGCCAGCAGCCGTCCCGAGGACAGATATACGCAGTATTTT; cdr3_aa: CASSRPEDRYTQYF
v_call: TRBV6-2/TRBV6-3; d_call: -; j_call: TRBJ1-2; clone_size: once; cdr3_nt: TGTGCCAGCAGTTACTCGAAGGGACGGAACTATGGCTACACCTTC; cdr3_aa: CASSYSKGRNYGYTF
v_call: TRBV13; d_call: -; j_call: TRBJ1-2; clone_size: -; cdr3_nt: TGTGCCAGCAGCACACGACAGAGGAACTATGGCTACACCTTC; cdr3_aa: CASSTRQRNYGYTF
v_call: TRBV3-1/TRBV3-2; d_call: TRBD2; j_call: TRBJ2-1; clone_size: -; cdr3_nt: TGTGCCAGCAGCCAAGATTGGGGACTAGCGGGAGGCTACAATGAGCAGTTCTTC; cdr3_aa: CASSQDWGLAGGYNEQFF
v_call: TRBV27; d_call: TRBD1; j_call: TRBJ1-5; clone_size: -; cdr3_nt: TGTGCCAGCAGTACTTCCGGGACAGGCCTCAATCAGCCCCAGCATTTT; cdr3_aa: CASSTSGTGLNQPQHF
v_call: TRBV18; d_call: -; j_call: TRBJ1-1; clone_size: -; cdr3_nt: TGTGCCAGCTCATCTTCCTTAGTTCGACAGGCCAACACTGAAGCTTTCTTT; cdr3_aa: CASSSSLVRQANTEAFF
v_call: TRBV11-2; d_call: TRBD1; j_call: TRBJ2-7; clone_size: once; cdr3_nt: TGTGCCAGCAGCGTCGGGACAGCCTACGAGCAGTACTTC; cdr3_aa: CASSVGTAYEQYF
v_call: TRBV7-2; d_call: -; j_call: TRBJ2-2; clone_size: -; cdr3_nt: TGTGCCAGCAGCCGTAAGACAGGAAACACCGGGGAGCTGTTTTTT; cdr3_aa: CASSRKTGNTGELFF
v_call: TRBV14; d_call: -; j_call: TRBJ2-7; clone_size: -; cdr3_nt: TGTGCCAGCAGCCCTCGGCGGACTTGGAACGAGCAGTACTTC; cdr3_aa: CASSPRRTWNEQYF
v_call: TRBV2; d_call: -; j_call: TRBJ1-1; clone_size: -; cdr3_nt: TGTGCCAGCACGGAGGGGCCGGGGACTGAAGCTTTCTTT; cdr3_aa: CASTEGPGTEAFF
v_call: TRBV19; d_call: -; j_call: TRBJ1-4; clone_size: -; cdr3_nt: TGTGCCAGTAGTACTGTGATGGGGACTTACCCAGAAAAACTGTTTTTT; cdr3_aa: CASSTVMGTYPEKLFF
v_call: TRBV9; d_call: TRBD1; j_call: TRBJ1-4; clone_size: -; cdr3_nt: TGTGCCAGCAGCGTAGACCCTGACAGGGAACGGGAAAAACTGTTTTTT; cdr3_aa: CASSVDPDREREKLFF
v_call: TRBV2; d_call: -; j_call: TRBJ1-2; clone_size: once; cdr3_nt: TGTGCCAGCAGTGAGGGGGGCGCCTATGGCTACACCTTC; cdr3_aa: CASSEGGAYGYTF
v_call: TRBV7-3; d_call: TRBD2; j_call: TRBJ2-1; clone_size: -; cdr3_nt: TGTGCCAGCAGCTTTCTAGCGGGCTCCTACAATGAGCAGTTCTTC; cdr3_aa: CASSFLAGSYNEQFF
v_call: TRBV2; d_call: -; j_call: TRBJ1-2; clone_size: -; cdr3_nt: TGTGCCAGCAGTCTGGCACCGAGTAGCAATGGCTACACCTTC; cdr3_aa: CASSLAPSSNGYTF
v_call: TRBV15; d_call: TRBD1; j_call: TRBJ1-6; clone_size: -; cdr3_nt: TGTGCCACCAGCAGAGAAGCGGACAGGGGCCGGATTTGGCGGAATTCACCCCTCCACTTT; cdr3_aa: CATSREADRGRIWRNSPLHF
v_call: TRBV5-1; d_call: -; j_call: TRBJ2-7; clone_size: -; cdr3_nt: TGCGCCAGCAGCTTCACGGAGGGATCCTACGAGCAGTACTTC; cdr3_aa: CASSFTEGSYEQYF
v_call: TRBV29-1; d_call: -; j_call: TRBJ1-2; clone_size: -; cdr3_nt: TGCACCACCATCCGGACCGAGACTAACTATGGCTACACCTTC; cdr3_aa: CTTIRTETNYGYTF
v_call: TRBV14; d_call: -; j_call: TRBJ2-7; clone_size: -; cdr3_nt: TGTGCCAGCAGCCAATTTTGGGGGCAAAACTCCTACGAGCAGTACTTC; cdr3_aa: CASSQFWGQNSYEQYF
v_call: TRBV10-3; d_call: -; j_call: TRBJ2-2; clone_size: -; cdr3_nt: TGTGCCATCAGTGGAAGGACGGGAGCGAACACCGGGGAGCTGTTTTTT; cdr3_aa: CAISGRTGANTGELFF
v_call: TRBV11-2; d_call: -; j_call: TRBJ2-3; clone_size: -; cdr3_nt: TGTGCCAGCAGACCCGGGGGGCCCCGAGATACGCAGTATTTT; cdr3_aa: CASRPGGPRDTQYF
v_call: TRBV3-1/TRBV3-2; d_call: -; j_call: TRBJ1-4; clone_size: -; cdr3_nt: TGTGCCAGCAGCCAAGAAGGGAGGAGGCAGAACAATGAAAAACTGTTTTTT; cdr3_aa: CASSQEGRRQNNEKLFF
v_call: TRBV5-1; d_call: -; j_call: TRBJ2-2; clone_size: -; cdr3_nt: TGCGCCAGCAGCAGATCCGGGACGGAGGCCGGGGAGCTGTTTTTT; cdr3_aa: CASSRSGTEAGELFF
v_call: TRBV18; d_call: -; j_call: TRBJ1-4; clone_size: -; cdr3_nt: TGTGCCAGCTCACCTGACTACGGTAATGAAAAACTGTTTTTT; cdr3_aa: CASSPDYGNEKLFF
v_call: TRBV21-1; d_call: -; j_call: TRBJ2-5; clone_size: -; cdr3_nt: TGTGCCAGCAGCACCGGGACAGAAAAACAAGAGACCCAGTACTTC; cdr3_aa: CASSTGTEKQETQYF
v_call: TRBV5-1; d_call: -; j_call: TRBJ1-1; clone_size: -; cdr3_nt: TGCGCCAGCAAAAGGTTTTTGGGGGCGAGGGAGGACACTGAAGCTTTCTTT; cdr3_aa: CASKRFLGAREDTEAFF
v_call: TRBV27; d_call: -; j_call: TRBJ2-3; clone_size: -; cdr3_nt: TGTGCCAGCAGTTTACGACAGATCACAGATACGCAGTATTTT; cdr3_aa: CASSLRQITDTQYF
v_call: TRBV6-6; d_call: -; j_call: TRBJ1-5; clone_size: -; cdr3_nt: TGTGCCAGCATCGGGGGAGAGGGTCAGCCCCAGCATTTT; cdr3_aa: CASIGGEGQPQHF
v_call: TRBV7-9; d_call: -; j_call: TRBJ2-3; clone_size: -; cdr3_nt: TGTGCCAGCAGCTTAGCGCAGGGTGCAGATACGCAGTATTTT; cdr3_aa: CASSLAQGADTQYF
v_call: TRBV6-5; d_call: TRBD1; j_call: TRBJ1-1; clone_size: -; cdr3_nt: TGTGCCAGCAGAGACGACAGGGGCCGTAACACTGAAGCTTTCTTT; cdr3_aa: CASRDDRGRNTEAFF
v_call: TRBV7-9; d_call: TRBD2; j_call: TRBJ2-1; clone_size: -; cdr3_nt: TGTGCCAGCAGCTTTCCGGCCCGGGAGGGGGGGAATGAGCAGTTCTTC; cdr3_aa: CASSFPAREGGNEQFF
v_call: TRBV7-9; d_call: TRBD1; j_call: TRBJ2-3; clone_size: -; cdr3_nt: TGTGCCAGCAGCCCCCCTTGGACAGGGGGCTATGGCGATACGCAGTATTTT; cdr3_aa: CASSPPWTGGYGDTQYF
v_call: TRBV15; d_call: -; j_call: TRBJ2-5; clone_size: -; cdr3_nt: TGTGCCACCAGCAGAGATGGTCCAGAGGAGACCCAGTACTTC; cdr3_aa: CATSRDGPEETQYF
v_call: TRBV5-6; d_call: -; j_call: TRBJ1-5; clone_size: once; cdr3_nt: TGTGCCAGCAGCGCCTTCAGGGATCTGGGACAGCCCCAGCATTTT; cdr3_aa: CASSAFRDLGQPQHF
v_call: TRBV27; d_call: -; j_call: TRBJ2-5; clone_size: -; cdr3_nt: TGTGCCAGCAGTCCCCTTCGACGGGGGCACCAAGAGACCCAGTACTTC; cdr3_aa: CASSPLRRGHQETQYF
v_call: TRBV28; d_call: -; j_call: TRBJ1-5; clone_size: -; cdr3_nt: TGTGCCAGCAGTTTAGACGGAGGACAGCCCCAGCATTTT; cdr3_aa: CASSLDGGQPQHF
v_call: TRBV4-3; d_call: TRBD1; j_call: TRBJ1-2; clone_size: -; cdr3_nt: TGCGCCAGCAGCCAAGGTCCCCTAACAGGGGCGGACTATGGCTACACCTTC; cdr3_aa: CASSQGPLTGADYGYTF
v_call: TRBV15; d_call: -; j_call: TRBJ1-3; clone_size: -; cdr3_nt: TGTGCCACCAGCAGAGTAGGTGCCTCTGGAAACACCATATATTTT; cdr3_aa: CATSRVGASGNTIYF
v_call: TRBV5-5; d_call: -; j_call: TRBJ2-7; clone_size: -; cdr3_nt: TGTGCCAGCAGCCTAAGACAGGGGGCGCCTAGCGGGAGTTATCTCGAGCAGTACTTC; cdr3_aa: CASSLRQGAPSGSYLEQYF
v_call: TRBV27; d_call: -; j_call: TRBJ2-6; clone_size: once; cdr3_nt: TGTGCCAGCGCCTACTCTGGGGCCAACGTCCTGACTTTC; cdr3_aa: CASAYSGANVLTF
v_call: TRBV5-4; d_call: -; j_call: TRBJ1-1; clone_size: once; cdr3_nt: TGTGCCAGCAGCCCCCGATCGGGGGTAGGGAACACTGAAGCTTTCTTT; cdr3_aa: CASSPRSGVGNTEAFF
v_call: TRBV7-7; d_call: -; j_call: TRBJ2-1; clone_size: -; cdr3_nt: TGTGCCAGCAGCTTAAGTATTGCAACCTACAATGAGCAGTTCTTC; cdr3_aa: CASSLSIATYNEQFF
v_call: TRBV6-6; d_call: -; j_call: TRBJ1-1; clone_size: -; cdr3_nt: TGTGCCAGCAGGGTTATGGGGGGCAGGACTGAAGCTTTCTTT; cdr3_aa: CASRVMGGRTEAFF
v_call: TRBV7-9; d_call: -; j_call: TRBJ2-2; clone_size: -; cdr3_nt: TGTGCCAGCAGACCAGTGTATGACAGTACCGGGGAGCTGTTTTTT; cdr3_aa: CASRPVYDSTGELFF
v_call: TRBV7-9; d_call: -; j_call: TRBJ1-2; clone_size: -; cdr3_nt: TGTGCCAGCAGCTTAATCTCAGGACCAGGGATCCCCTATGGCTACACCTTC; cdr3_aa: CASSLISGPGIPYGYTF
v_call: TRBV27; d_call: TRBD2; j_call: TRBJ2-3; clone_size: -; cdr3_nt: TGTGCCAGCAGTTTAGGACTAGCGGGAGAGCCCACAGATACGCAGTATTTT; cdr3_aa: CASSLGLAGEPTDTQYF
v_call: TRBV19; d_call: -; j_call: TRBJ1-3; clone_size: -; cdr3_nt: TGTGCCAGCAGACAAGCCTCTGGAAACACCATATATTTT; cdr3_aa: CASRQASGNTIYF
v_call: TRBV28; d_call: TRBD2; j_call: TRBJ2-1; clone_size: -; cdr3_nt: TGTGCCAGCAGCCCGGGGGGTGGCCTCACCTGGAATGAGCAGTTCTTC; cdr3_aa: CASSPGGGLTWNEQFF
v_call: TRBV11-3; d_call: -; j_call: TRBJ2-1; clone_size: -; cdr3_nt: TGTGCCAGCAGCTCCCGTTACGATGAGCAGTTCTTC; cdr3_aa: CASSSRYDEQFF
v_call: TRBV7-2; d_call: -; j_call: TRBJ1-2; clone_size: -; cdr3_nt: TGTGCCAGCAGCTTAGTGACGGGCGAATCCTCTGGCTACACCTTC; cdr3_aa: CASSLVTGESSGYTF
v_call: TRBV19; d_call: -; j_call: TRBJ2-6; clone_size: -; cdr3_nt: TGTGCCAGTAGGGCAGGGACACACTCTGGGGCCAACGTCCTGACTTTC; cdr3_aa: CASRAGTHSGANVLTF
v_call: TRBV2; d_call: TRBD2; j_call: TRBJ2-2; clone_size: once; cdr3_nt: TGTGCCAGCAGAGAAAGTACTAGCGGGAGTGGCGGGGAGCTGTTTTTT; cdr3_aa: CASRESTSGSGGELFF
v_call: TRBV6-5; d_call: -; j_call: TRBJ1-4; clone_size: -; cdr3_nt: TGTGCCAGCCTGACCGTGAGAGGGTTGTTTTTT; cdr3_aa: CASLTVRGLFF
v_call: TRBV13; d_call: -; j_call: TRBJ2-1; clone_size: -; cdr3_nt: TGTGCCAGCAGCTTAGGGGAAAGCTCCTACAATGAGCAGTTCTTC; cdr3_aa: CASSLGESSYNEQFF